This T cell receptor beta chain was documented in a study of OX40 agonist ivuxolimab in advanced cancers. The wider study: As their treatment, patients were administered ivuxolimab, an agonistic anti-OX40 (CD134) antibody. Enrollees could have had prior anti-PD-1, anti-PD-L1 or anti-CTLA-4 therapy, which 35% to 40% had received. Regarding the study as a whole: CD8+ T cells (on average) carried more expanded clones than CD4+ T cells.

The germline V gene has CDR1 GTSNPN and CDR2 SVGIG (reference sequence). V lost 0 bases, J lost 7 bases, and 10 bases lay in between. This CDR3 has 13 amino acids. As regards this clone: No antigen is known for it.

Some clones are missing from TCRdb's copy, which holds only in-frame ones; the method was immunoSEQ multiplex PCR. The sample contains approximately 80,000 clones, 75% to 95% of which appear only once. This clonotype was obtained from an adult with an advanced solid tumor such as melanoma, head and neck, liver or kidney cancer. The input for sequencing was CD4+ or CD8+ T cells sorted from blood, taken in a trial of the OX40 agonist ivuxolimab. The rearrangement uses TRBV30 and TRBJ1-5; D gene ambiguous. The CDR3 spells CAWSVSWEQPQHF. The CDR3 coding sequence is TGTGCCTGGAGTGTATCGTGGGAACAGCCCCAGCATTTT.